These 10 T cell receptor beta chains were sequenced from one sample in a study of T cell responses to AZD1222 COVID-19 vaccine. Method: immunoSEQ multiplex PCR; TCRdb's copy keeps in-frame clones and lacks some. The table shows 150,000 to 200,000 clones, with 80% to 90% occurring only once. The source was peripheral blood, collected on day 0 of AZD1222 vaccination. Every receptor here comes from an adult in good health.

The chain combines TRBV27 with TRBJ2-2; D is unclear. The V gene's germline CDR1 is MNHEY and CDR2 SMNVEV (reference sequence). This CDR3 region has 15 residues. V lost 8 bases and J 2 bases, leaving 15 bases between the germline ends. In DNA form, the CDR3 reads TGTGCCAGCTTCCCGAGTGGAGCAAACACCGGGGAGCTGTTTTTT. Protein sequence: CASFPSGANTGELFF.

The rearrangement links TRBV6-5 to TRBJ2-3; D possibly matches TRBD1 or TRBD2 (5 bases each). V dropped 9 bases and J dropped 2 bases, with 15 bases sitting between them. This CDR3 has 14 amino acids. The germline V gene encodes CDR1 MNHEY and CDR2 SVGAGI. CDR3 sequence (DNA): TGTGCCAGAGCAATGGGGGTCCCCACAGATACGCAGTATTTT. It encodes CARAMGVPTDTQYF.

This chain's CDR3 is CASSFRTGPLEAFF. The CDR3 DNA reads as TGTGCCAGCAGCTTTCGGACAGGGCCACTTGAAGCTTTCTTT. The genes are TRBV11-2 and TRBJ1-1; TRBD1 matches at 8 bases. V trimming: 3 bases; J trimming: 7 bases; junction bases outside the gene matches: 7. Germline lookup yields CDR1 SGHAT and CDR2 FQNNGV. The CDR3 has 14 amino acids.

The chain joins TRBV6-5 to TRBJ1-1, with a tentative D call TRBD1 (5 bases). The V end lost 5 bases, the J end lost 5 bases, and 12 bases lay between the germline ends. Germline CDR1 MNHEY, CDR2 SVGAGI. CDR3 length: 13 residues. Here the CDR3 reads CASSRQLGTEAFF. In nucleotides, the CDR3 is TGTGCCAGCAGTCGACAGTTAGGGACTGAAGCTTTCTTT.

Here the CDR3 reads CASSKGQVLSPQHF. The CDR3 nucleotides read TGCGCCAGCAGCAAAGGACAGGTTTTATCGCCCCAGCATTTT. The chain has TRBV4-1 and TRBJ1-5; TRBD1 agrees at 7 bases. CDR1 MGHRA and CDR2 YSYEKL come from the germline V gene. J was trimmed by 9 bases and V by 5 bases; bases with no gene match: 10. CDR3 length: 14 residues.

The V call is TRBV18, the J call TRBJ2-1, with 8 bases aligning to TRBD1. This CDR3 contains 15 residues. CDR1 is KGHSH and CDR2 is LQKENI in the germline V gene. With V trimmed by 4 bases and J by 0 bases, 2 bases remained unmatched. The CDR3 is CASSLTGGSYNEQFF. The CDR3 region has the DNA TGTGCCAGCTCACTTACAGGGGGCTCCTACAATGAGCAGTTCTTC.

The chain is built from TRBV7-9 and TRBJ1-2; 9 bases fit TRBD1. CDR1 is SEHNR, CDR2 FQNEAQ, per germline (reference sequence). The CDR3 is made up of 16 amino acids. Germline trimming cut 4 bases from V and 7 bases from J; bases unmatched to any gene: 13. The CDR3 is CASSSRTFDRGAGYTF. CDR3 bases: TGTGCCAGCAGCTCCCGCACTTTCGACAGGGGGGCTGGCTACACCTTC.

The chain uses TRBV28 and TRBJ1-2, with TRBD1 matching over 8 bases. The germline gives CDR1 MDHEN, CDR2 SYDVKM. Trimming removed 2 bases from V and 8 bases from J; junction bases left unmatched: 13. CDR3 length equals 16 residues. CDR3 nucleotides: TGTGCCAGCAGTTTAGCCGATCGGCAGGGGGCGCGGGGCTACACCTTC. Its translation is CASSLADRQGARGYTF.

The chain employs TRBV4-2 and TRBJ2-1; 7 positions match TRBD2. The junction had 6 bases not matched to a gene; V was cut back by 5 bases and J by 2 bases. In germline, CDR1 is LGHNA, CDR2 YNFKEQ. The CDR3 totals 15 residues. The CDR3 DNA is TGTGCCAGCAGCGACGGGACTACTACCTACAATGAGCAGTTCTTC. It yields the protein CASSDGTTTYNEQFF.

The J gene is TRBJ1-2, the V gene TRBV7-9; no definite D call. The CDR3 covers 15 residues. The germline CDR1 and CDR2 sequences are SEHNR and FQNEAQ (reference sequence). V was trimmed by 1 base and J by 0 bases, leaving 9 bases between them. The CDR3: CASSLESGSNYGYTF. Here the CDR3 DNA reads TGTGCCAGCAGCTTAGAGTCAGGTTCTAACTATGGCTACACCTTC.